This TCR beta chain is from a study of molecular identifiers for immune sequencing clone quantification. Preparation of naive CD8 libraries involved roughly 18,000 to 1,100,000 sorted cells and 10%, 30% or 50% RNA. The CD8+CD4-CCR7+CD45RA+ phenotype defined the sorted naive CD8 T cells. CDR1 and CDR2 (germline): SGHTA, FQGNSA. This CDR3 has 13 amino acids. V was pared by 5 bases and J by 4 bases, with 11 bases between. Listed TCR primers and previously described methods were used for bulk TCR libraries. Each CDR3 protein is one row after TCRdb ran MiXCR on the PCR reads. The table shows nearly 55,000 distinct CDR3 sequences, with around 33% occurring only once.

V usage is TRBV7-2 and J usage is TRBJ1-1, with D perhaps TRBD1 (5 bases). The TCR was taken from a human donor in good health. Some libraries in this study had Jurkat cell RNA spiked in. The sample was naive CD8+ T cells from blood, with Jurkat cell RNA spiked in. The subset: FACS-sorted CD8+CD4-CCR7+CD45RA+ naive T cells. The CDR3 protein is CASSKGAITEAFF. The CDR3, as DNA: TGTGCCAGCAGCAAAGGGGCAATCACTGAAGCTTTCTTT.